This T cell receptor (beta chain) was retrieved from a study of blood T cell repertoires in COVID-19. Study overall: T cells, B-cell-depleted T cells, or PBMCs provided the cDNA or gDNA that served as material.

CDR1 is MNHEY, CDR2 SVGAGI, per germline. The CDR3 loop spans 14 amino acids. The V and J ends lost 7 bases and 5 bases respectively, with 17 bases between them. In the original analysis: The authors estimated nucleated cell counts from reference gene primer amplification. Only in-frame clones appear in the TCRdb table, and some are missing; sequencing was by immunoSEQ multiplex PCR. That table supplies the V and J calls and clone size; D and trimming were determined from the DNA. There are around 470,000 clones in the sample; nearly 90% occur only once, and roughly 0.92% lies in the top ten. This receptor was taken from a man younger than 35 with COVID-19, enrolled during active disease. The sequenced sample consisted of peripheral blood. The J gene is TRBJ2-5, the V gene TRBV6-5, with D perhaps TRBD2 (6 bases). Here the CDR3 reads CASTRLRGTETQYF. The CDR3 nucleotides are TGTGCCAGCACCCGGCTCCGGGGGACCGAGACCCAGTACTTC.